This TCR beta chain derives from a study of cytomegalovirus exposure and HLA in healthy donors. Study-wide results and caveats: Several of the most significant clusters were apparently associated with common viral pathogens in a later analysis.

A multiplex PCR was run with 60 Vbeta primers and 13 Jbeta primers. Method: immunoSEQ multiplex PCR; TCRdb's copy keeps in-frame clones and lacks some. The sample contains about 200,000 clones, 12% of which appear only once. Trimming left V 0 bases short and J 0 bases short, with 3 bases between. The CDR3 is 13 residues long. Germline V gene lookup returns CDR1 SGHDT and CDR2 YYEEEE. About this clone itself: Its target is not known.

The sample was PBMCs. The source of this sequence is a man between 50 and 59 years old in good health and CMV-seropositive. The genes are TRBV5-6 and TRBJ1-2; D gene unclear. The CDR3 coding sequence is TGTGCCAGCAGCTTGGCGGCTAACTATGGCTACACCTTC. Protein: CASSLAANYGYTF.